A single TCR beta chain is shown here with its context. A junction boundary mismatches the germline segment, possibly from a read error. The data stem from a study of CD8 T cells in Susac syndrome. Germline V gene lookup returns CDR1 SGHAT and CDR2 FQDESV (reference sequence). CDR3 length: 16 residues. Reverse transcription of about 0.45 to 1 ug RNA was carried out with random hexamers. TCRdb re-called the immunoSEQ multiplex PCR reads with MiXCR, one entry per CDR3 protein. The repertoire holds 150,000 to 190,000 distinct CDR3 sequences, with just under 97% as singletons. Those who served as multiple sclerosis controls were treatment-naive patients with stable or active relapsing-remitting disease. Isolation of CD8+ and CD4+ T cells was performed negatively, whereas enrichment of TEMRA cells was done by FACS.

The receptor was derived from a human donor with multiple sclerosis. Specimen: CD8+ T cells from PBMCs. J is TRBJ2-3 and V is TRBV11-1, with TRBD1 matching over 10 bases. The CDR3, as DNA: TGTGCCAGCAGCTTAGGAGGGACAGGGGTCGGAGATTCGCAGTATTTT. This encodes CASSLGGTGVGDSQYF.